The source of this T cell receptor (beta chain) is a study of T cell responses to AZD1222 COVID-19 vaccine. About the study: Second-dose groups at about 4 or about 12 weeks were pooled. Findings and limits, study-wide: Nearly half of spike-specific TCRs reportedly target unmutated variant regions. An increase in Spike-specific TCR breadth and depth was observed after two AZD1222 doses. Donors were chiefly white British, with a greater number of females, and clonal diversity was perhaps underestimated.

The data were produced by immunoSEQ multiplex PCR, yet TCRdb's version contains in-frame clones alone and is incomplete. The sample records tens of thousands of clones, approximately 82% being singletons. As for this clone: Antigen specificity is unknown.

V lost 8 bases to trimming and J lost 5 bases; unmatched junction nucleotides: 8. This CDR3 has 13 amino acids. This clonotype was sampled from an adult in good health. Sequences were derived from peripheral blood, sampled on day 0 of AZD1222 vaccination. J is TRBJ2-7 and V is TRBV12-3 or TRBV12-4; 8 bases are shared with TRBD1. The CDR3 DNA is TGTGCCAGCGGGATGCAGGGGGCCGACGAGCAGTACTTC. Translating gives CASGMQGADEQYF.